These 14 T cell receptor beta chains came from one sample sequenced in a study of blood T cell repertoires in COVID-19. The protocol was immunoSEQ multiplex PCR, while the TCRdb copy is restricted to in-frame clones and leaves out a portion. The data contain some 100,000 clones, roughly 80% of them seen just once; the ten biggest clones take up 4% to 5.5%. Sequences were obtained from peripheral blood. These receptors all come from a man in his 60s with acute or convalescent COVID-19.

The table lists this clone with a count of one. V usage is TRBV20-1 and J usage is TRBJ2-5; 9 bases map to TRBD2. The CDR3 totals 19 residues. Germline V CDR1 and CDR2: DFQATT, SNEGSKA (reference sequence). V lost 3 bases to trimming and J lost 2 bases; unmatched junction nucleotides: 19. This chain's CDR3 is CSASPRTSVKFGRQETQYF. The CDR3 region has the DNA TGCAGTGCTAGTCCCCGGACTAGCGTCAAGTTTGGGCGGCAAGAGACCCAGTACTTC.

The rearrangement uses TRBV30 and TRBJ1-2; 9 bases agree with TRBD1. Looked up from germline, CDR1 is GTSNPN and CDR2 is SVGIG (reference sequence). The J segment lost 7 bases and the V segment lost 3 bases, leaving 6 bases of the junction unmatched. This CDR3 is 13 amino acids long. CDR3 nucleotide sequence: TGTGCCTGGAGGACAGGGGGGGTTGGTGGCTACACCTTC. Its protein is CAWRTGGVGGYTF.

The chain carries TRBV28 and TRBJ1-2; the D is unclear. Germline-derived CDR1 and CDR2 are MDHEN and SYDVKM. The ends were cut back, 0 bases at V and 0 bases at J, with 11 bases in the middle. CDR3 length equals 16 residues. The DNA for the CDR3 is TGTGCCAGCAGTTTATGGGCCAGAACCCCTAACTATGGCTACACCTTC. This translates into CASSLWARTPNYGYTF.

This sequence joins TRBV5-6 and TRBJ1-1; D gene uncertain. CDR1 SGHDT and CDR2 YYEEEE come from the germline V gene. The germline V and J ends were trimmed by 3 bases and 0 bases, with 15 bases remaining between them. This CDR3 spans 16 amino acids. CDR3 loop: CASSWMGREVNTEAFF. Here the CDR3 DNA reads TGTGCCAGCAGCTGGATGGGGAGAGAAGTGAACACTGAAGCTTTCTTT.

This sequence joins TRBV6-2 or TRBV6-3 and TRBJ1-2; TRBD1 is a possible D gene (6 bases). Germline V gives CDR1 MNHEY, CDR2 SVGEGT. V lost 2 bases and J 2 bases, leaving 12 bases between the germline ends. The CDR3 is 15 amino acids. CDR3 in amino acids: CASSYVGQKNYGYTF. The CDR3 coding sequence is TGTGCCAGCAGTTACGTTGGACAGAAAAACTATGGCTACACCTTC.

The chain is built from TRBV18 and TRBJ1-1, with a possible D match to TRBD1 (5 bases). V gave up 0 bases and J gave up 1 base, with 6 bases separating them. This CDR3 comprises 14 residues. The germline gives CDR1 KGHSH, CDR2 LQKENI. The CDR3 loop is CASSPPDRNTEAFF. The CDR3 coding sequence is TGTGCCAGCTCACCACCCGACAGGAACACTGAAGCTTTCTTT.

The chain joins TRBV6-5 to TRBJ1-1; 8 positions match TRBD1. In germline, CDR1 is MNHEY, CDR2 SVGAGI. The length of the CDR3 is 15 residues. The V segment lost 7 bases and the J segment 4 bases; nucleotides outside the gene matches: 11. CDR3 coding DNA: TGTGCCAGCATCCCACAGGGGGTTGTAATCACTGAAGCTTTCTTT. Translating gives CASIPQGVVITEAFF.

The CDR3 DNA reads as TGTGCCATCAGTGAGTCCGGGATCACCGGGGAGCTGTTTTTT. This encodes CAISESGITGELFF. The J gene is TRBJ2-2, the V gene TRBV10-3; a possible D gene is TRBD2 (5 bases). This CDR3 is 14 amino acids long. Germline-derived CDR1 and CDR2 are ENHRY and SYGVKD. Trimming removed 0 bases from V and 4 bases from J, with 6 bases in between.

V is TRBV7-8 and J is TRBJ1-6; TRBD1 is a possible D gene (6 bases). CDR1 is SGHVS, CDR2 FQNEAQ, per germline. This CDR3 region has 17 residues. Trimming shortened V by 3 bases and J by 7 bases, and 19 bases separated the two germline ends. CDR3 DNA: TGTGCCAGCAGCTTTAGGTGGACAGTCGATCAGAATTCACCCCTCCACTTT. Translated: CASSFRWTVDQNSPLHF.

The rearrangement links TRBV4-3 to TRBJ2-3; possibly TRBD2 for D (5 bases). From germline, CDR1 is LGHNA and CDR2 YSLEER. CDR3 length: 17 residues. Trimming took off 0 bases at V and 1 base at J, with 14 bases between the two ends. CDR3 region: CASSQDAGSLRTDTQYF. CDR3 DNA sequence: TGCGCCAGCAGCCAAGATGCGGGCAGTCTTCGCACAGATACGCAGTATTTT.

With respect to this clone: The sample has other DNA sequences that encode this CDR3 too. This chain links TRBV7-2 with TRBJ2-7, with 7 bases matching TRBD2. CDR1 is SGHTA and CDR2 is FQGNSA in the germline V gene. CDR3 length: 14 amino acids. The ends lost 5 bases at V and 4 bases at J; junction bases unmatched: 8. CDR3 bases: TGTGCCAGCAGCCTCGGGGGGAACTCGTACGAGCAGTACTTC. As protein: CASSLGGNSYEQYF.

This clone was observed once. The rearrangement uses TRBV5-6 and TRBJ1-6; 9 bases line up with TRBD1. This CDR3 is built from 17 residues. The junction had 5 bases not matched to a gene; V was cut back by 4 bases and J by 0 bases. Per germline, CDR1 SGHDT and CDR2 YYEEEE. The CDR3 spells CASSAGTGSSYNSPLHF. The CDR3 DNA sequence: TGTGCCAGCAGCGCTGGGACAGGGAGCTCCTATAATTCACCCCTCCACTTT.

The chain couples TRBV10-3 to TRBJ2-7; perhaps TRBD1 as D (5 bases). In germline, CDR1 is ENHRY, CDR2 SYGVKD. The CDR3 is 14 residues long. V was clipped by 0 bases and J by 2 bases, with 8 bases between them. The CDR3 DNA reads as TGTGCCATCAGTGAGTCAGGGGCTGCCTACGAGCAGTACTTC. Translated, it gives CAISESGAAYEQYF.

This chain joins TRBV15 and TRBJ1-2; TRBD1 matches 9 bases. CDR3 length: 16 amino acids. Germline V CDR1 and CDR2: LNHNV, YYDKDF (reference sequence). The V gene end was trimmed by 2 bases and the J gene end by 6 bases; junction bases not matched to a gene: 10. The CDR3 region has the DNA TGTGCCACCAGCAGACGAACCGGGACAGGGTACGATGGCTACACCTTC. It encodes CATSRRTGTGYDGYTF.